A selection of T cell receptor beta chains follows, all from one sample in a study of blood T cell repertoires in COVID-19. Repertoires were generated with immunoSEQ multiplex PCR, while TCRdb's copy carries only in-frame clones and drops some. The sample has roughly 88,000 clones, about 89% seen once. Sequenced sample: peripheral blood. The receptors originated from a woman aged 50 to 60 in a cohort sampled during active COVID-19. The CDR3 runs from the conserved cysteine through the conserved F or W. Fields, in order: CDR3 protein, CDR3 DNA, V gene, clone size, J gene, D gene. D genes are given only for firm matches. A clone size is listed for some rows: how often the clone was seen (once, few, many), or a class if it is expanded.

CDR3: CASSQAAAAEAFF
DNA: TGTGCCAGCAGCCAAGCCGCCGCAGCTGAAGCTTTCTTT
V: TRBV3-1/TRBV3-2
size: .
J: TRBJ1-1
D: .

CDR3: CASSERTGGANYGYTF
DNA: TGTGCCAGCAGTGAACGTACAGGGGGTGCTAACTATGGCTACACCTTC
V: TRBV6-1
size: .
J: TRBJ1-2
D: TRBD1

CDR3: CASSPGGKAGELFF
DNA: TGTGCCAGCAGCCCAGGGGGCAAGGCCGGGGAGCTGTTTTTT
V: TRBV7-9
size: .
J: TRBJ2-2
D: TRBD1

CDR3: CATSRDIARVDNEQFF
DNA: TGTGCCACCAGCAGAGATATTGCCCGGGTAGACAATGAGCAGTTCTTC
V: TRBV15
size: .
J: TRBJ2-1
D: .

CDR3: CASSPGTGVGGYTF
DNA: TGTGCCAGCTCACCAGGGACAGGGGTCGGTGGCTACACCTTC
V: TRBV18
size: .
J: TRBJ1-2
D: TRBD1

CDR3: CASRGGIDEQYF
DNA: TGTGCCAGCAGGGGGGGGATCGACGAGCAGTACTTC
V: TRBV28
size: .
J: TRBJ2-7
D: TRBD2

CDR3: CASSKARGESLETQYF
DNA: TGTGCCAGCAGCAAAGCCAGGGGTGAATCATTGGAGACCCAGTACTTC
V: TRBV21-1
size: .
J: TRBJ2-5
D: .

CDR3: CASSVDGGTGTYEQYF
DNA: TGTGCCAGCAGCGTAGATGGGGGGACAGGGACCTACGAGCAGTACTTC
V: TRBV9
size: .
J: TRBJ2-7
D: TRBD1

CDR3: CASSLETVGGAFF
DNA: TGTGCCAGCTCACTAGAAACAGTGGGGGGAGCTTTCTTT
V: TRBV18
size: .
J: TRBJ1-1
D: .

CDR3: CASSKGASTDTQYF
DNA: TGCGCCAGCAGCAAAGGGGCTAGCACAGATACGCAGTATTTT
V: TRBV5-1
size: .
J: TRBJ2-3
D: .

CDR3: CASSLMSSGGSEETQYF
DNA: TGCGCCAGCAGCTTGATGTCTAGCGGGGGGTCCGAAGAGACCCAGTACTTC
V: TRBV5-1
size: once
J: TRBJ2-5
D: TRBD2

CDR3: CASSQEGRDTQYF
DNA: TGTGCCAGCAGCCAAGAAGGGAGAGATACGCAGTATTTT
V: TRBV3-1/TRBV3-2
size: .
J: TRBJ2-3
D: .

CDR3: CASSEGIRNQPQHF
DNA: TGTGCCAGCAGCGAGGGTATTCGCAATCAGCCCCAGCATTTT
V: TRBV5-8
size: .
J: TRBJ1-5
D: .

CDR3: CASSPTGQGTPFREYF
DNA: TGTGCCAGCAGTCCGACGGGACAGGGGACCCCCTTCAGAGAGTACTTC
V: TRBV27
size: .
J: TRBJ2-7
D: TRBD1

CDR3: CASSSQETQYF
DNA: TGTGCCAGCAGTTCGCAAGAGACCCAGTACTTC
V: TRBV5-4
size: .
J: TRBJ2-5
D: .

CDR3: CASSPQGRETQYF
DNA: TGTGCCAGTAGTCCCCAGGGGCGAGAGACCCAGTACTTC
V: TRBV19
size: .
J: TRBJ2-5
D: .